Sequencing of this T cell receptor (beta chain) was carried out in a study of T cells after yellow fever vaccination. Study overall: SMART-Seq v4 Ultra Low Input served to prepare low-cell-number fractions.

Study observations and caveats: Most primary-vaccination clones reappeared after the booster (about 97% CD4, about 90% CD8). Contamination by abundant bulk-population clonotypes could be present in FACS-sorted repertoires.

This clonotype was observed at least ten times. Its antigen is unidentified. TCR cDNA, made by 5'RACE template switching, carried an added universal primer site and UMIs. TCRdb reanalysed the 5' RACE reads using MiXCR and keeps one entry per CDR3 protein. The sample has tens of thousands of distinct CDR3 sequences, roughly 7.7% seen once. Source: CD8+ T cells sorted from PBMCs, taken on the day of the yellow fever booster vaccination. The receptor was derived from a man aged 25-45 years who received the YFV17D yellow fever vaccine.

CDR3 DNA: TGTGCCAGCAGTCACGCGGACAGGGAAAGCACAGATACGCAGTATTTT. This codes for CASSHADRESTDTQYF. The chain has TRBV12-3 or TRBV12-4 and TRBJ2-3; 8 positions agree with TRBD1. Trimming removed 5 bases from V and 0 bases from J; junction bases left unmatched: 7. The CDR3 contains 16 residues.